This T cell receptor (beta chain) was identified in a study of response to subunit inactivated influenza vaccine. TCRdb used MiXCR to reprocess the RT-PCR reads, holding one entry per CDR3 protein. The table has 500,000 to 600,000 distinct CDR3 sequences, roughly 15% seen once. Deletions cut 3 bases from V and 1 base from J, with 6 bases between. Germline lookup yields CDR1 SGHVS and CDR2 FQNEAQ. This CDR3 is 14 amino acids long. The table lists this clonotype with a few counts. The chain combines TRBV7-8 with TRBJ2-2; D unclear. This clonotype originated in a man aged 50 to 60 who received an inactivated influenza vaccine. Source: PBMCs from blood, taken 12 days after vaccination. The CDR3 coding sequence is TGTGCCAGCAGCTTTAACTTGAACACCGGGGAGCTGTTTTTT. Translated: CASSFNLNTGELFF.